Listed here are 14 T cell receptor beta chains from one sample, sequenced in a study of blood T cell repertoires in COVID-19 (dated by TCRdb to the early 2020s). Libraries came from the immunoSEQ multiplex PCR assay. TCRdb holds this immuneACCESS table with in-frame rearrangements only. Some clones are missing; in checked studies, unresolved V genes explain under half, and the rest has no known cause. Counted in this sample were about 54,000 clones; roughly 84% of them appeared once. In total, the top ten clones hold about 2.6% of the sample. Sequencing was performed on peripheral blood. These receptors all come from a man aged 50 to 60 with acute or convalescent COVID-19.

V is TRBV27 and J is TRBJ1-6; tentative D call: TRBD1 (6 bases). The CDR3 totals 17 residues. Per germline, CDR1 MNHEY and CDR2 SMNVEV (reference sequence). Trimming left V 3 bases short and J 5 bases short, with 17 bases between. The CDR3 reads CASSFRGPLADNSPLHF. CDR3 DNA sequence: TGTGCCAGCAGTTTCAGGGGACCCCTGGCCGATAATTCACCCCTCCACTTT.

The V gene is TRBV19, the J gene TRBJ1-6, with a tentative D call TRBD1 (6 bases). Germline V gene sequence: CDR1 LNHDA, CDR2 SQIVND (reference sequence). The V and J ends lost 6 bases and 7 bases respectively, with 19 bases between them. This CDR3 has 16 amino acids. CDR3 region: CASRSGQTPLNSPLHF. For the CDR3, the DNA is TGTGCCAGTAGATCCGGACAGACGCCTTTAAATTCACCCCTCCACTTT. The complete variable domain, with remaining parts taken from reference TRBV19 and TRBJ1-6, reads DGGITQSPKYLFRKEGQNVTLSCEQNLNHDAMYWYRQDPGQGLRLIYYSQIVNDFQKGDIAEGYSVSREKKESFPLTVTSAQKNPTAFYLCASRSGQTPLNSPLHFGNGTRLTVT.

There are a few counts of this clone. The rearrangement joins TRBV6-5 to TRBJ1-1; D is unresolved. Germline loops: CDR1 MNHEY, CDR2 SVGAGI. This CDR3 comprises 14 residues. V was pared by 6 bases and J by 1 base, with 12 bases between. In nucleotides, the CDR3 is TGTGCCAGCAGCCGAGGGTTGGAGAACACTGAAGCTTTCTTT. Translated: CASSRGLENTEAFF.

The V and J genes are TRBV2 and TRBJ1-5; D remains ambiguous. The germline gives CDR1 SNHLY, CDR2 FYNNEI. The CDR3 has 15 residues. V lost 4 bases and J lost 6, with 16 bases in between. The CDR3 loop is CASSGPGGGGQPQHF. The DNA for the CDR3 is TGTGCCAGCAGTGGCCCTGGAGGAGGCGGTCAGCCCCAGCATTTT.

The chain couples TRBV5-5 to TRBJ2-3; no reliable D call. The V gene's germline CDR1 is SGHKS and CDR2 YYEKEE (reference sequence). With 1 base removed from V and 2 bases from J, the gap between germline ends came to 14 bases. The CDR3 is 16 residues long. CDR3 nucleotide sequence: TGTGCCAGCAGCTTGAGGCAGGTCGTCTTCACAGATACGCAGTATTTT. Amino acid sequence: CASSLRQVVFTDTQYF. Drawing the rest from reference TRBV5-5 and TRBJ2-3, the complete variable domain is DAGVTQSPTHLIKTRGQQVTLRCSPISGHKSVSWYQQVLGQGPQFIFQYYEKEERGRGNFPDRFSARQFPNYSSELNVNALLLGDSALYLCASSLRQVVFTDTQYFGPGTRLTVL.

This chain uses TRBV18 with TRBJ2-1, with D possibly TRBD2 on 6 matching bases. This CDR3 is built from 22 residues. Trimming shortened V by 0 bases and J by 0 bases, and 27 bases separated the two germline ends. Looked up from germline, CDR1 is KGHSH and CDR2 is LQKENI. Here the CDR3 reads CASSPPRGPREETSSSYNEQFF. The CDR3 DNA is TGTGCCAGCTCACCACCACGCGGGCCTAGGGAGGAAACCTCGAGCTCCTACAATGAGCAGTTCTTC.

This chain connects TRBV30 to TRBJ2-1; a weak D match, TRBD1 (6 bases). CDR1 and CDR2 from the germline V gene are GTSNPN and SVGIG (reference sequence). The CDR3 has 16 residues. V lost 5 bases and J 2 bases, leaving 19 bases between the germline ends. CDR3 amino acids: CAWARTGTRAYNEQFF. The CDR3 DNA reads as TGTGCCTGGGCAAGGACCGGGACAAGAGCCTACAATGAGCAGTTCTTC. The complete variable domain, with remaining parts taken from reference TRBV30 and TRBJ2-1, reads SQTIHQWPATLVQPVGSPLSLECTVEGTSNPNLYWYRQAAGRGLQLLFYSVGIGQISSEVPQNLSASRPQDRQFILSSKKLLLSDSGFYLCAWARTGTRAYNEQFFGPGTRLTVL.

This chain connects TRBV28 to TRBJ2-1; 11 positions agree with TRBD2. CDR3 length equals 14 residues. V was clipped by 4 bases and J by 6 bases; unmatched bases: 2. Germline loops: CDR1 MDHEN, CDR2 SYDVKM. CDR3 nucleotides: TGTGCCAGCAGTTCGGGACTAGCGGTCAATGAGCAGTTCTTC. This sequence encodes CASSSGLAVNEQFF.

The chain uses TRBV19 and TRBJ1-1; no reliable D call. The V end was cut by 6 bases, the J end by 1 base, with 12 bases between. In germline, CDR1 is LNHDA, CDR2 SQIVND (reference sequence). This CDR3 spans 14 amino acids. DNA of the CDR3: TGTGCCAGTAGCTTCAGGTCGCGGAACACTGAAGCTTTCTTT. Encoded protein: CASSFRSRNTEAFF.

This clone was detected only a few times. The V gene is TRBV28, the J gene TRBJ1-2; TRBD1 is a possible D gene (6 bases). CDR1 is MDHEN, CDR2 SYDVKM, per germline. Trimming cost V 6 bases and J 8 bases, with 16 bases left between them. This CDR3 region has 13 residues. This chain's CDR3 is CASRQQGHGGYTF. The CDR3 nucleotides are TGTGCCAGCAGACAACAGGGACATGGGGGCTACACCTTC.

This clone was seen a few times. The chain has TRBV29-1 and TRBJ2-5, with TRBD2 matching over 12 bases. Per the germline V gene, CDR1 is SQVTM and CDR2 is ANQGSEA. The CDR3 sequence is 14 residues long. Unmatched junction bases numbered 6, after V lost 4 bases and J lost 6 bases. The CDR3 sequence: CSVATSGSTKTQYF. For the CDR3, the DNA is TGCAGCGTTGCGACTAGCGGGAGCACGAAGACCCAGTACTTC.

The chain combines TRBV3-1 (or the pseudogene TRBV3-2) with TRBJ2-1; TRBD1 agrees at 8 bases. The V and J ends lost 4 bases and 12 bases, in that order; junction bases with no gene match: 14. This CDR3 is built from 15 residues. Germline V CDR1 and CDR2: LGHDT, YNNKEL (reference sequence). CDR3: CASSPRQGLLSGQFF. DNA of the CDR3: TGTGCCAGCAGCCCCCGACAGGGGCTTCTATCTGGGCAGTTCTTC.

The chain links TRBV4-1 to TRBJ2-1, with D possibly being TRBD2 (5 bases). There are 13 residues in the CDR3. Per the germline V gene, CDR1 is MGHRA and CDR2 is YSYEKL. V lost 4 bases, J lost 6 bases, and 10 bases lay in between. CDR3 region: CASSPPRGNEQFF. Written as DNA, the CDR3 is TGCGCCAGCAGCCCCCCCCGGGGCAATGAGCAGTTCTTC.

This chain uses TRBV28 with TRBJ1-1; TRBD1 aligns across 9 bases. CDR1 is MDHEN and CDR2 is SYDVKM in the germline V gene. J gave up 5 bases and V 3 bases, and 10 bases lay outside the gene matches. The CDR3 contains 16 residues. The CDR3: CASSFFSTGGYTEAFF. The CDR3 DNA reads as TGTGCCAGCAGTTTTTTTTCAACAGGGGGCTATACTGAAGCTTTCTTT.